The next 17 T cell receptor beta chains were all read from a single sample in a study of T cell repertoires in cytomegalovirus infection. TCRdb re-analysed the reads in MiXCR, keeping a single row per CDR3 protein. The data contain roughly 120,000 distinct CDR3 sequences, about 30% of them singletons. Antigen specificity for these receptors is unknown. The sample here was CD8+ T cells from cultured PBMCs, taken from culture after CMV antigen stimulation. These receptors originate from a human donor in good health (CMV status not recorded). Some clones in this sample may be carry-over from other donors' samples.

This clonotype was seen repeatedly, ten times or more. The rearrangement uses TRBV7-2 and TRBJ2-5; the match to TRBD2 covers 9 bases. The ends lost 1 base at V and 2 bases at J; junction bases unmatched: 5. The CDR3 contains 16 residues. Germline V gives CDR1 SGHTA, CDR2 FQGNSA. The DNA of the CDR3 is TGTGCCAGCAGCTTAGTAGCGGGGGTGACTCAAGAGACCCAGTACTTC. Residues: CASSLVAGVTQETQYF. Full variable domain (missing parts from reference TRBV7-2 and TRBJ2-5): GAGVSQSPSNKVTEKGKDVELRCDPISGHTALYWYRQSLGQGLEFLIYFQGNSAPDKSGLPSDRFSAERTGGSVSTLTIQRTQQEDSAVYLCASSLVAGVTQETQYFGPGTRLLVL.

This clonotype showed up just a few times. The V and J genes are TRBV28 and TRBJ1-5, with D possibly TRBD1 on 5 matching bases. V was pared by 5 bases and J by 5 bases, with 22 bases between. Per germline, CDR1 MDHEN and CDR2 SYDVKM. The CDR3 is 17 residues long. DNA of the CDR3: TGTGCCAGCAGTCCAATCGGCGGGACTGTGGGGGATCAGCCCCAGCATTTT. Amino acids: CASSPIGGTVGDQPQHF.

This clonotype occurred a few times. The chain links TRBV7-9 to TRBJ2-7, with D possibly being TRBD1 (6 bases). In germline, CDR1 is SEHNR, CDR2 FQNEAQ (reference sequence). The CDR3 has 12 amino acids. Trimming cost V 5 bases and J 6 bases, with 11 bases left between them. CDR3 nucleotides: TGTGCCAGCAGCCCCAGGGGTGGCGAGCAGTACTTC. Its protein is CASSPRGGEQYF.

In its sample, this clonotype was seen a few times. The chain has TRBV27 and TRBJ1-5; no definite D call. This CDR3 region has 13 residues. Germline CDR1 is MNHEY and CDR2 is SMNVEV (reference sequence). The V gene lost 6 bases and the J gene lost 7 bases, with 13 bases spanning the gap. CDR3 nucleotide sequence: TGTGCCAGCAGCCCATCAGAGAACCAGCCCCAGCATTTT. This translates into CASSPSENQPQHF.

This clonotype was observed a few times. This chain joins TRBV2 and TRBJ2-5; TRBD1 is a possible D gene (6 bases). Germline lookup yields CDR1 SNHLY and CDR2 FYNNEI. The CDR3 covers 13 residues. Trimming left V 7 bases short and J 2 bases short, with 11 bases between. The CDR3 bases are TGTGCCAGCACTTGGGGGCTACAAGAGACCCAGTACTTC. Translation: CASTWGLQETQYF.

The V call is TRBV12-3 or TRBV12-4, the J call TRBJ2-1; 10 positions match TRBD2. The CDR3 spans 16 residues. The V and J ends lost 7 bases and 4 bases, in that order; junction bases with no gene match: 10. The DNA for the CDR3 is TGTGCCAGCACCACCGAACTAGCGGGGATTTACAATGAGCAGTTCTTC. Its translation is CASTTELAGIYNEQFF.

This sequence joins TRBV7-9 and TRBJ1-5, with TRBD1 as a possible D gene (5 bases). Trimming pared 1 base from V and 5 bases from J, leaving 6 bases between. This CDR3 spans 13 amino acids. Germline V gene sequence: CDR1 SEHNR, CDR2 FQNEAQ (reference sequence). The chain's CDR3 is CASSLVGDQPQHF. The CDR3 nucleotides are TGTGCCAGCAGCTTAGTGGGGGATCAGCCCCAGCATTTT.

CDR3 nucleotides: TGTGCCAGCAGTCCCCGGGGAGGGGTCTTCTATGGCTACACCTTC. Translation gives CASSPRGGVFYGYTF. V is TRBV27 and J is TRBJ1-2, with a tentative D call TRBD1 (5 bases). Per germline, CDR1 MNHEY and CDR2 SMNVEV (reference sequence). This CDR3 is 15 amino acids long. The V end was cut by 5 bases, the J end by 4 bases, with 17 bases between.

V gene TRBV7-6 combines with J gene TRBJ2-1; a possible D gene is TRBD2 (5 bases). The germline V and J ends were trimmed by 2 bases and 2 bases, with 13 bases remaining between them. CDR3 length: 16 amino acids. Germline CDR1 and CDR2: SGHVS and FNYEAQ. CDR3 residues: CASSLFEGGTYNEQFF. The CDR3 nucleotides read TGTGCCAGCAGCTTATTCGAGGGTGGAACCTACAATGAGCAGTTCTTC.

The gene calls are TRBV28 and TRBJ1-5; TRBD1 matches 7 bases. The junction had 8 bases not matched to a gene; V was cut back by 7 bases and J by 5 bases. Germline values: CDR1 MDHEN, CDR2 SYDVKM. This CDR3 contains 14 residues. CDR3 sequence (DNA): TGTGCCAGCACCCCGACAGGGACATATCAGCCCCAGCATTTT. Translation: CASTPTGTYQPQHF.

The chain couples TRBV6-5 to TRBJ1-1; TRBD1 is a possible D gene (5 bases). The CDR3 is 15 amino acids. V dropped 0 bases and J dropped 5 bases, with 13 bases sitting between them. The germline V gene has CDR1 MNHEY and CDR2 SVGAGI. The CDR3 DNA sequence: TGTGCCAGCAGTTACTCACTGGGGGGGGAGACTGAAGCTTTCTTT. Translating gives CASSYSLGGETEAFF.

Ten or more counts support this clonotype. This chain uses TRBV6-2 or TRBV6-3 with TRBJ2-1; 10 bases line up with TRBD2. The ends lost 6 bases at V and 9 bases at J; junction bases unmatched: 11. Germline CDR1 is MNHEY and CDR2 is SVGEGT. The CDR3 is 15 residues long. The CDR3 loop is CASRFSVSGGFEQFF. CDR3 nucleotide sequence: TGTGCCAGCAGGTTCAGTGTTAGCGGGGGGTTTGAGCAGTTCTTC.

The genes are TRBV20-1 and TRBJ2-7; no definite D call. Germline V gene lookup returns CDR1 DFQATT and CDR2 SNEGSKA (reference sequence). The CDR3 runs 13 residues. V was trimmed by 5 bases and J by 3 bases, leaving 14 bases between them. The CDR3 sequence is CSARPYSSYEQYF. In DNA, the CDR3 is TGCAGTGCTCGGCCTTATTCGAGCTACGAGCAGTACTTC.

The chain joins TRBV6-1 to TRBJ2-1; TRBD1 matches at 7 bases. Germline V lookup: CDR1 MNHNS, CDR2 SASEGT. The CDR3 covers 15 residues. With 6 bases clipped from V and 4 bases from J, the junction kept 9 bases outside the gene matches. CDR3 in DNA: TGTGCCAGCAGGCCCTGGACAGGCAATTACAATGAGCAGTTCTTC. Translating it yields CASRPWTGNYNEQFF.

V and J are TRBV6-1 and TRBJ1-1; unclear D gene. The germline gives CDR1 MNHNS, CDR2 SASEGT. The CDR3 totals 14 residues. V gave up 2 bases and J gave up 6 bases, with 13 bases separating them. CDR3 loop: CASSEPTGLPEAFF. As DNA, the CDR3 is TGTGCCAGCAGTGAACCGACCGGACTTCCTGAAGCTTTCTTT.

V and J are TRBV19 and TRBJ1-1; D is uncertain. The CDR3 is 13 residues long. The V gene's germline CDR1 is LNHDA and CDR2 SQIVND (reference sequence). V dropped 3 bases and J dropped 2 bases, with 7 bases sitting between them. The CDR3 DNA reads TGTGCCAGTAGTATCTATTTAAACACTGAAGCTTTCTTT. It translates to CASSIYLNTEAFF. Together with reference TRBV19 and TRBJ1-1, the CDR3 gives the full variable domain: DGGITQSPKYLFRKEGQNVTLSCEQNLNHDAMYWYRQDPGQGLRLIYYSQIVNDFQKGDIAEGYSVSREKKESFPLTVTSAQKNPTAFYLCASSIYLNTEAFFGQGTRLTVV.

This clonotype was found a few times. The V gene is TRBV15, the J gene TRBJ1-4; D perhaps matches TRBD1 (5 bases). Germline CDR1 reads LNHNV; CDR2 reads YYDKDF (reference sequence). The germline V and J ends were trimmed by 3 bases and 8 bases, with 10 bases remaining between them. The CDR3 loop spans 13 amino acids. CDR3 sequence (DNA): TGTGCCACCAGCAGTGGGGGTGGCGAAAAACTGTTTTTT. Amino acid sequence: CATSSGGGEKLFF.